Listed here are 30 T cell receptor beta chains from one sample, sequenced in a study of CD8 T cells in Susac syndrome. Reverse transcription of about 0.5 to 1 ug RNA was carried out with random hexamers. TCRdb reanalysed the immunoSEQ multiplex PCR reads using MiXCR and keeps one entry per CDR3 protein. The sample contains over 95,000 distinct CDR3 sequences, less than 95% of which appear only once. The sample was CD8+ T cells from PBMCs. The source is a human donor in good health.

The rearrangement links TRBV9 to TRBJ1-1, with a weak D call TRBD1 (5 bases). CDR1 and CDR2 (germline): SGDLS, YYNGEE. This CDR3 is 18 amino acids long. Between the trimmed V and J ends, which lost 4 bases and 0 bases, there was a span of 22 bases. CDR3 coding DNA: TGTGCCAGCAGCCCCGAGAGGGGACTGACAGCCATGAACACTGAAGCTTTCTTT. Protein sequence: CASSPERGLTAMNTEAFF. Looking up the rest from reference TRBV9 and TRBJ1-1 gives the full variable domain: DSGVTQTPKHLITATGQRVTLRCSPRSGDLSVYWYQQSLDQGLQFLIQYYNGEERAKGNILERFSAQQFPDLHSELNLSSLELGDSALYFCASSPERGLTAMNTEAFFGQGTRLTVV.

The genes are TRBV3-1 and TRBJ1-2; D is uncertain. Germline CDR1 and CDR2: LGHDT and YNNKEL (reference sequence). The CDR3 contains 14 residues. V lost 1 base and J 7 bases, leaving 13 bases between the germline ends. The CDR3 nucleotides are TGTGCCAGCAGCCAAGGTTGGACCGAATGTGGCTACACCTTC. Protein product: CASSQGWTECGYTF. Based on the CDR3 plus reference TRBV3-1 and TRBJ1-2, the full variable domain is DTAVSQTPKYLVTQMGNDKSIKCEQNLGHDTMYWYKQDSKKFLKIMFSYNNKELIINETVPNRFSPKSPDKAHLNLHINSLELGDSAVYFCASSQGWTECGYTFGSGTRLTVV.

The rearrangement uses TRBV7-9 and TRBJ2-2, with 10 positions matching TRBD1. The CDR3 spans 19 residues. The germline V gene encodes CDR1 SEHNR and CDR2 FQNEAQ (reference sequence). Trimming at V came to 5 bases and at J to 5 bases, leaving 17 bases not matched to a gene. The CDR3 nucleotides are TGTGCCAGCAGCGGAGGGTCGCGGGGACAGGGGTTTTGGACCGGGGAGCTGTTTTTT. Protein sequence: CASSGGSRGQGFWTGELFF.

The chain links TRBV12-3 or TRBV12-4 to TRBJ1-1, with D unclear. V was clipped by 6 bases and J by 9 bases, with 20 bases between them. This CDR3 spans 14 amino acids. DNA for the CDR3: TGTGCCAGCAGCCCCCCCCGCGGCCGCAGTAAAGCTTTCTTT. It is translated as CASSPPRGRSKAFF.

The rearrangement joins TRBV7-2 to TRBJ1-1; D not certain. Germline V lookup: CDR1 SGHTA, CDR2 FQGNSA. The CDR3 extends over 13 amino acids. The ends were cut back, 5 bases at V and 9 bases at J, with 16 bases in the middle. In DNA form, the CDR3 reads TGTGCCAGCAGCCCCCCTGGGCAGGACCAAGCTTTCTTT. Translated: CASSPPGQDQAFF.

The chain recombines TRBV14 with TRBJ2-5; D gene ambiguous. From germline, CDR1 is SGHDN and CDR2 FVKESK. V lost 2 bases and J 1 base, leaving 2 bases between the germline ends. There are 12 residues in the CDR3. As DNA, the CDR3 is TGTGCCAGCAGCCAAACCCAAGAGACCCAGTACTTC. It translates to CASSQTQETQYF.

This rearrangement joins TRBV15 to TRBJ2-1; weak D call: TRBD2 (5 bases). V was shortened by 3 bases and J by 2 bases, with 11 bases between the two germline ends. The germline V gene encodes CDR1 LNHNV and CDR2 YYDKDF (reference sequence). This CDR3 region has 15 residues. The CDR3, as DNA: TGTGCCACCAGCAGGGAAAGAGGGACCTACAATGAGCAGTTCTTC. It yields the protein CATSRERGTYNEQFF. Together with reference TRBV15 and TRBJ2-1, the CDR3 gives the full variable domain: DAMVIQNPRYQVTQFGKPVTLSCSQTLNHNVMYWYQQKSSQAPKLLFHYYDKDFNNEADTPDNFQSRRPNTSFCFLDIRSPGLGDTAMYLCATSRERGTYNEQFFGPGTRLTVL.

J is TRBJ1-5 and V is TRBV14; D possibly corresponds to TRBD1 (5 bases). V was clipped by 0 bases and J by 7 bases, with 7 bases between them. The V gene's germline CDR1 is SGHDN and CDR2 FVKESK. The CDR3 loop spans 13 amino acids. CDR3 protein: CASSQDRVQPQHF. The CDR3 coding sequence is TGTGCCAGCAGCCAAGACAGGGTACAGCCCCAGCATTTT.

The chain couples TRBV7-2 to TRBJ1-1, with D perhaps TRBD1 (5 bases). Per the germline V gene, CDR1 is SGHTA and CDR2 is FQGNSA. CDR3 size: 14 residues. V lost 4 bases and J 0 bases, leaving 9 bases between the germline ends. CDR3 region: CASSWGDMNTEAFF. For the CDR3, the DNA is TGTGCCAGCAGCTGGGGGGATATGAACACTGAAGCTTTCTTT.

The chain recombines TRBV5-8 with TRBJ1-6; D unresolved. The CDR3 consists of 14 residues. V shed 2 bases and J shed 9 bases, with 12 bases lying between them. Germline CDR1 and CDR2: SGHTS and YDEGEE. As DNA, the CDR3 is TGTGCCAGCAGCTTACCGGGTATGGGTTCACCCCTCCACTTT. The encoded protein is CASSLPGMGSPLHF.

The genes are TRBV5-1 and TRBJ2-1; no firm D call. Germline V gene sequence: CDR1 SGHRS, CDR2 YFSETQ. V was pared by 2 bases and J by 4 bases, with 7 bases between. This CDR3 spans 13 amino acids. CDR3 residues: CASSLVGYNEQFF. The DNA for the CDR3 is TGCGCCAGCAGCTTAGTTGGGTACAATGAGCAGTTCTTC.

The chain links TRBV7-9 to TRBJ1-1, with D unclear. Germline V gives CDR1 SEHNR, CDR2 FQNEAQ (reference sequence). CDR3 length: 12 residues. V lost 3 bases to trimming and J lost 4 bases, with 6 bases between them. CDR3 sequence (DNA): TGTGCCAGCAGCTTTGAGGGCACTGAAGCTTTCTTT. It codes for CASSFEGTEAFF.

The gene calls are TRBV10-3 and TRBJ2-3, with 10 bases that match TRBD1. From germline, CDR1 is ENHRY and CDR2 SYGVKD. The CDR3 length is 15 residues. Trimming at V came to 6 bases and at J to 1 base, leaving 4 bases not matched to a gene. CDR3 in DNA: TGTGCCATCAGCGGAGGGACAGGGGGCACAGATACGCAGTATTTT. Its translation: CAISGGTGGTDTQYF.

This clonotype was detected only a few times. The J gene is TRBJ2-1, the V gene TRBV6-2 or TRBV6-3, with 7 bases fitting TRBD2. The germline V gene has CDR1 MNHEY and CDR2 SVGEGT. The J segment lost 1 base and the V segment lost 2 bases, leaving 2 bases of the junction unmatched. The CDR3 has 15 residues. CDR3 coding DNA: TGTGCCAGCAGTTACCCCGGGAGGTCCTACAATGAGCAGTTCTTC. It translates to CASSYPGRSYNEQFF.

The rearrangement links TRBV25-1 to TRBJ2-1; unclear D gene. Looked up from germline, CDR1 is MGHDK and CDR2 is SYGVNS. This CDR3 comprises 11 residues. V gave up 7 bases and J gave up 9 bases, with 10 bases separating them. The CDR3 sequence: CASTQAGEQFF. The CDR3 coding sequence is TGTGCCAGCACTCAGGCAGGTGAGCAGTTCTTC.

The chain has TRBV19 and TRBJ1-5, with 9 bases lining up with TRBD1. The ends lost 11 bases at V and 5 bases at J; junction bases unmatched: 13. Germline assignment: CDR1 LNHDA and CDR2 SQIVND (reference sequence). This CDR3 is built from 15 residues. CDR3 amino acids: CAVGVTGGQDQPQHF. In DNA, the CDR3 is TGTGCCGTTGGGGTTACAGGGGGCCAAGATCAGCCCCAGCATTTT.

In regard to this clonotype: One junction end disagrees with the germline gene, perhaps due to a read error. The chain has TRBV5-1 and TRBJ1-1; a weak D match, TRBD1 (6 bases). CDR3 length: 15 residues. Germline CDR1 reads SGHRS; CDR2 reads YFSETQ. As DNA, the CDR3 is TGCGCCAGCAGCTTGAACGGGACACCAGATGAAAATAAACGCTTT. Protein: CASSLNGTPDENKRF.

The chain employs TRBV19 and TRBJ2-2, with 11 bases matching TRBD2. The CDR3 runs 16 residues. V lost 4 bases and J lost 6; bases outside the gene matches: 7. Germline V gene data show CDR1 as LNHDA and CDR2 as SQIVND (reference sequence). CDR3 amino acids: CASSTRSGRGAGELFF. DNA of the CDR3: TGTGCCAGTAGTACGCGTAGCGGGAGGGGAGCCGGGGAGCTGTTTTTT.

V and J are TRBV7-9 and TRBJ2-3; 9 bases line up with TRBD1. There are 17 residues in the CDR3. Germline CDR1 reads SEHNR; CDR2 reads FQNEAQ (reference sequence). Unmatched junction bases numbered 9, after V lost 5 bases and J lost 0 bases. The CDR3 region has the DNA TGTGCCAGCAGCCCGAATCCGACAGGGGGAAGCACAGATACGCAGTATTTT. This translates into CASSPNPTGGSTDTQYF.

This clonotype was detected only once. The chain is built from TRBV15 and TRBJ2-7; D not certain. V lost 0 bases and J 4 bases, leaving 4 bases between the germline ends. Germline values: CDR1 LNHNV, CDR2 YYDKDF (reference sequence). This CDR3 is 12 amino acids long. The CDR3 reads CATSRDLYEQYF. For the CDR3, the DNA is TGTGCCACCAGCAGAGACTTATACGAGCAGTACTTC.

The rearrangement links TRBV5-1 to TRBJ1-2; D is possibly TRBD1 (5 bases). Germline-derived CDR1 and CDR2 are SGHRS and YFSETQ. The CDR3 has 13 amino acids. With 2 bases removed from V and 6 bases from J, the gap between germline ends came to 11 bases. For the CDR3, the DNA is TGCGCCAGCAGCTTCGAGGGGCGTGATGGCTACACCTTC. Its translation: CASSFEGRDGYTF. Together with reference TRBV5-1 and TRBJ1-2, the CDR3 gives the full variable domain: KAGVTQTPRYLIKTRGQQVTLSCSPISGHRSVSWYQQTPGQGLQFLFEYFSETQRNKGNFPGRFSGRQFSNSRSEMNVSTLELGDSALYLCASSFEGRDGYTFGSGTRLTVV.

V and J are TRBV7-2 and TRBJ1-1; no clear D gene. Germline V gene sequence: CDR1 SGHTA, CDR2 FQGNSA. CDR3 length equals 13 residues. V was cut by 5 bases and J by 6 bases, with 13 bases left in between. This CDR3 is CASSRITVAEAFF. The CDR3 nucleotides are TGTGCCAGCAGCAGAATTACAGTGGCTGAAGCTTTCTTT.

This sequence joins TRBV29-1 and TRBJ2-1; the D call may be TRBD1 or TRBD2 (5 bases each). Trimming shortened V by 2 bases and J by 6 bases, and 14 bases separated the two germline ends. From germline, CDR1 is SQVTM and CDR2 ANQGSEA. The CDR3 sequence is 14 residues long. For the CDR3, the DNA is TGCAGCGTTGAACCCCCCGGGGCGCTCAATGAGCAGTTCTTC. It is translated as CSVEPPGALNEQFF.

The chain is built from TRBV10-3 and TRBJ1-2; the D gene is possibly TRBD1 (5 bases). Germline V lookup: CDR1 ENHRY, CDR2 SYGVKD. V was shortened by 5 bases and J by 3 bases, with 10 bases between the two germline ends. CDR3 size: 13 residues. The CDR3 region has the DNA TGTGCCATCAGTCAGGACACGCACTATGGCTACACCTTC. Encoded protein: CAISQDTHYGYTF.

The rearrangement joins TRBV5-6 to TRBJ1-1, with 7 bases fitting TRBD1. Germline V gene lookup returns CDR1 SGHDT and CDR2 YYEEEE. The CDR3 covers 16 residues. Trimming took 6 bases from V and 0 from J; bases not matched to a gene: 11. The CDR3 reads CASTGQATGMNTEAFF. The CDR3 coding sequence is TGTGCCAGCACCGGACAGGCTACGGGGATGAACACTGAAGCTTTCTTT.

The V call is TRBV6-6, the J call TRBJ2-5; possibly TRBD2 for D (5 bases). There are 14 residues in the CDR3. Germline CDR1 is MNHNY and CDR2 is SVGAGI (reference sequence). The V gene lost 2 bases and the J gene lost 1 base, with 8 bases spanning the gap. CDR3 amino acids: CASSYQRVQETQYF. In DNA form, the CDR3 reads TGTGCCAGCAGTTACCAGAGGGTCCAAGAGACCCAGTACTTC.

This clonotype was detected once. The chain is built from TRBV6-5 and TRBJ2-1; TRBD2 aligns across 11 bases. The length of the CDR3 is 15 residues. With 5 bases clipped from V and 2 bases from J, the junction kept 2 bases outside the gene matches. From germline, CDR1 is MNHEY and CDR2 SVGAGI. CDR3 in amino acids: CASSGSGGAYNEQFF. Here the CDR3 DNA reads TGTGCCAGCAGTGGTAGCGGGGGGGCCTACAATGAGCAGTTCTTC.

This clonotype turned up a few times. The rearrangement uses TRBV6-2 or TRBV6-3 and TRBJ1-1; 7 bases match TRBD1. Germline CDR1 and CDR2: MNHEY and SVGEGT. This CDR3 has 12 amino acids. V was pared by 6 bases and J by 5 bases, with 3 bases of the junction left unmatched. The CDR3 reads CASSPTGTEAFF. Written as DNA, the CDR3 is TGTGCCAGCAGCCCGACAGGGACTGAAGCTTTCTTT.

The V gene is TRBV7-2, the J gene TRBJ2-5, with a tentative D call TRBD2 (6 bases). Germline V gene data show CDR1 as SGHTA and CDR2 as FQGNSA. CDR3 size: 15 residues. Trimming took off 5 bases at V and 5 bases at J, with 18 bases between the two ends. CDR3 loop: CASSRDLAPSETQYF. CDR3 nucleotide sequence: TGTGCCAGCAGCCGAGATCTAGCGCCCTCGGAGACCCAGTACTTC.

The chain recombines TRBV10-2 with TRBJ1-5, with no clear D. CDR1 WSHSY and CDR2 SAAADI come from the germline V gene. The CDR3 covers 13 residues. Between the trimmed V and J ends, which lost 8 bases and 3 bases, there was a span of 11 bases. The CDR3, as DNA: TGCGCCAGCGGTCACAGTGACAATCAGCCCCAGCATTTT. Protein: CASGHSDNQPQHF.